The entry below describes one TCR beta chain. A much larger clone sits a single nucleotide away, making a read error possible. The data derive from a study of glioma-infiltrating T cells. Across the whole study: WHO grade II oligodendrogliomas or astrocytomas, plus non-recurrent WHO grade IV glioblastomas, were sampled.

Per the germline V gene, CDR1 is SEHNR and CDR2 is FQNEAQ (reference sequence). The V gene lost 5 bases and the J gene lost 6 bases, with 13 bases spanning the gap. The CDR3 has 13 residues. Amplification of TCR alpha and beta CDR3 regions from RNA used iRepertoire nested multiplex PCR. TCRdb used MiXCR to reprocess the multiplex PCR reads, holding one entry per CDR3 protein. The sample consists of around 390,000 distinct CDR3 sequences, roughly two fifths of them appearing once. Sequencing was performed on glioma tissue, nonneoplastic brain tissue, or PBMCs (not recorded which). The chain employs TRBV7-9 and TRBJ1-1; D not certain. The receptor's source is a human donor with low-grade glioma or glioblastoma, undergoing nonglioma brain surgery, or in good health (not recorded which). In nucleotides, the CDR3 is TGTGCCAGCAGCAGGATAGGACGGTCTGAAGCTTTCTTT. Its translation is CASSRIGRSEAFF.